This note documents a single T cell receptor beta chain sequence. The sample comes from a study of blood T cell repertoires in COVID-19. In the study overall: Donors in the United States, Italy and Spain gave samples during acute or convalescent COVID-19. T cells, B-cell-depleted T cells, or PBMCs supplied cDNA or gDNA.

The authors' processing: Quantification of nucleated cells was approximated via reference gene primer amplification. Produced via immunoSEQ multiplex PCR; TCRdb's table is partial and in-frame only. V and J calls and clone size are as listed in that table; D and trimming were resolved from the DNA. This table holds about 27,000 clones, roughly 90% found once. V trimming: 1 base; J trimming: 11 bases; junction bases outside the gene matches: 6. The CDR3 runs to 13 residues. Germline assignment: CDR1 SGHVS and CDR2 FNYEAQ. The V and J genes are TRBV7-6 and TRBJ2-3; TRBD1 agrees at 7 bases. This sequence was found in a human donor in a cohort sampled during active COVID-19. The sample consisted of peripheral blood. The CDR3 DNA reads TGTGCCAGCAGCTTAGACAGACAGGGAGAGCAGTATTTT. Its protein product is CASSLDRQGEQYF.